The 25 T cell receptor beta chains in this list originate from one sample, sequenced in a study of blood T cell repertoires in COVID-19. Here immunoSEQ multiplex PCR was the method, and the copy in TCRdb shows in-frame clones only, minus some. This sample has about 220,000 clones, with 84% found just once. Input material: peripheral blood. Receptor source: a woman aged 55-69 years who had recovered from COVID-19.

This clone has just a few counts. The genes are TRBV7-6 and TRBJ1-3; 7 positions agree with TRBD1. V gave up 3 bases and J gave up 0 bases; unmatched junction bases: 5. CDR3 size: 16 residues. Germline V gene sequence: CDR1 SGHVS, CDR2 FNYEAQ. CDR3 region: CASSFTTGTSGNTIYF. CDR3 sequence (DNA): TGTGCCAGCAGCTTCACGACAGGGACCTCTGGAAACACCATATATTTT.

Here the CDR3 reads CASSGGQADTIYF. In DNA, the CDR3 is TGCGCCAGCAGCGGAGGACAGGCGGACACCATATATTTT. This chain links TRBV5-1 with TRBJ1-3; 7 bases match TRBD1. Germline CDR1 SGHRS, CDR2 YFSETQ. This CDR3 comprises 13 residues. J gave up 8 bases and V 4 bases, and 6 bases lay outside the gene matches.

The CDR3 sequence: CASSVVGQRNTDTQYF. CDR3 coding DNA: TGTGCCAGCAGCGTAGTAGGACAGAGAAATACAGATACGCAGTATTTT. The V and J genes are TRBV9 and TRBJ2-3; a weak D match, TRBD1 (6 bases). V gave up 0 bases and J gave up 3 bases, with 14 bases separating them. The CDR3 runs to 16 residues. CDR1 is SGDLS and CDR2 is YYNGEE in the germline V gene.

The J gene is TRBJ2-7, the V gene TRBV7-2; 7 nucleotides match TRBD2. With V trimmed by 2 bases and J by 0 bases, 4 bases remained unmatched. This CDR3 region has 15 residues. The germline CDR1 and CDR2 sequences are SGHTA and FQGNSA. The CDR3 protein is CASSLLAESSYEQYF. The DNA for the CDR3 is TGTGCCAGCAGCTTACTAGCGGAGAGCTCCTACGAGCAGTACTTC.

The chain combines TRBV3-1 (or the pseudogene TRBV3-2) with TRBJ2-7, with a possible D match to TRBD2 (7 bases). Germline CDR1 reads LGHDT; CDR2 reads YNNKEL (reference sequence). The CDR3 is made up of 15 amino acids. The V and J ends lost 4 bases and 4 bases respectively, with 17 bases between them. The CDR3 DNA sequence: TGTGCCAGCAGCCCATTGGCGGGGGCAGGGTACGAGCAGTACTTC. This sequence encodes CASSPLAGAGYEQYF.

The chain has TRBV3-1 (or the pseudogene TRBV3-2) and TRBJ1-3; D gene unclear. CDR3 size: 15 residues. Looked up from germline, CDR1 is LGHDT and CDR2 is YNNKEL (reference sequence). Trimming left V 0 bases short and J 2 bases short, with 8 bases between. CDR3 sequence reads: CASSQDRFPGNTIYF. The CDR3 nucleotides read TGTGCCAGCAGCCAAGACCGGTTTCCTGGAAACACCATATATTTT.

The rearrangement uses TRBV30 and TRBJ1-1; D may be TRBD1 (5 bases). V lost 4 bases and J lost 1, with 13 bases in between. The CDR3 runs 14 residues. The germline V gene has CDR1 GTSNPN and CDR2 SVGIG (reference sequence). CDR3 DNA: TGTGCCTGGATAACCGGGGGGGAGAACACTGAAGCTTTCTTT. Its translation is CAWITGGENTEAFF.

This chain links TRBV19 with TRBJ2-1; tentative D call: TRBD2 (5 bases). The CDR3 totals 15 residues. V was cut by 7 bases and J by 0 bases, with 13 bases left in between. CDR1 is LNHDA and CDR2 is SQIVND in the germline V gene (reference sequence). In DNA, the CDR3 is TGTGCCAGTACCTTTAGCGCAAGCTCCTACAATGAGCAGTTCTTC. Translated: CASTFSASSYNEQFF.

V gene TRBV2 combines with J gene TRBJ2-1; TRBD2 matches 12 bases. Per the germline V gene, CDR1 is SNHLY and CDR2 is FYNNEI. The CDR3 has 18 residues. V lost 0 bases, J lost 5 bases, and 8 bases stayed unmatched. The CDR3 nucleotides are TGTGCCAGCAGTGAAGCCTTCCCGGGACTAGCGGGTAACAATGAGCAGTTCTTC. It encodes CASSEAFPGLAGNNEQFF. The whole variable domain, remainder taken from reference TRBV2 and TRBJ2-1, is EPEVTQTPSHQVTQMGQEVILRCVPISNHLYFYWYRQILGQKVEFLVSFYNNEISEKSEIFDDQFSVERPDGSNFTLKIRSTKLEDSAMYFCASSEAFPGLAGNNEQFFGPGTRLTVL.

This rearrangement joins TRBV18 to TRBJ2-7, with 11 bases identical to TRBD1. The CDR3 is 17 amino acids. Trimming at V came to 5 bases and at J to 1 base, leaving 10 bases not matched to a gene. Looked up from germline, CDR1 is KGHSH and CDR2 is LQKENI. The CDR3 DNA reads as TGTGCCAGCTCAGTCACTACCGGGACAGGGGGTTCCTACGAGCAGTACTTC. Translated: CASSVTTGTGGSYEQYF.

The chain uses TRBV6-5 and TRBJ2-7, with TRBD1 matching 11 bases. Trimming removed 6 bases from V and 5 bases from J; junction bases left unmatched: 9. CDR1 is MNHEY and CDR2 is SVGAGI in the germline V gene. The CDR3 has 15 amino acids. For the CDR3, the DNA is TGTGCCAGCAGCGCCTGGACAGGGGGCTTACACGAGCAGTACTTC. It specifies CASSAWTGGLHEQYF.

This rearrangement joins TRBV18 to TRBJ1-2; 8 nucleotides agree with TRBD1. CDR1 KGHSH and CDR2 LQKENI come from the germline V gene. The CDR3 is 13 residues long. Unmatched junction bases numbered 3, after V lost 2 bases and J lost 7 bases. CDR3 nucleotide sequence: TGTGCCAGCTCACCAAGTGACAGGGGTGGCTACACCTTC. Translated, it gives CASSPSDRGGYTF. The full variable domain, rest sourced from reference TRBV18 and TRBJ1-2, is NAGVMQNPRHLVRRRGQEARLRCSPMKGHSHVYWYRQLPEEGLKFMVYLQKENIIDESGMPKERFSAEFPKEGPSILRIQQVVRGDSAAYFCASSPSDRGGYTFGSGTRLTVV.

The genes are TRBV24-1 and TRBJ1-6; D gene unclear. The V gene lost 9 bases and the J gene lost 7 bases, with 9 bases spanning the gap. The V gene's germline CDR1 is KGHDR and CDR2 SFDVKD. The CDR3 contains 12 residues. CDR3 sequence: CATGRENSPLHF. In DNA form, the CDR3 reads TGTGCCACCGGAAGGGAGAATTCACCCCTCCACTTT.

This clone appeared a single time. The rearrangement joins TRBV20-1 to TRBJ2-4; TRBD1 aligns across 9 bases. The CDR3 is 13 residues long. The V and J ends lost 3 bases and 6 bases, in that order; junction bases with no gene match: 3. CDR1 and CDR2 from the germline V gene are DFQATT and SNEGSKA (reference sequence). The CDR3 region has the DNA TGCAGTGCTAGTATGGGACAGGGAAACATTCAGTACTTC. This sequence encodes CSASMGQGNIQYF.

This chain uses TRBV19 with TRBJ1-5; D gene uncertain. The CDR3 contains 14 residues. V was clipped by 1 base and J by 7 bases, with 11 bases between them. Germline lookup yields CDR1 LNHDA and CDR2 SQIVND (reference sequence). This CDR3 is CASSIVWGGQPQHF. In nucleotides, the CDR3 is TGTGCCAGTAGTATAGTTTGGGGAGGACAGCCCCAGCATTTT.

The chain combines TRBV30 with TRBJ1-2, with D maybe TRBD1 (5 bases). There are 14 residues in the CDR3. The V end lost 2 bases, the J end lost 3 bases, and 13 bases lay between the germline ends. Germline CDR1 GTSNPN, CDR2 SVGIG (reference sequence). Here the CDR3 DNA reads TGTGCCTGGAGTCGCGTAGGGGCGGACTATGGCTACACCTTC. Translating it yields CAWSRVGADYGYTF.

This clone was seen once. The sample has other DNA sequences that encode this CDR3 too. J is TRBJ1-2 and V is TRBV7-2, with TRBD1 matching over 8 bases. Trimming removed 4 bases from V and 5 bases from J; junction bases left unmatched: 3. Germline CDR1 reads SGHTA; CDR2 reads FQGNSA. This CDR3 has 13 residues. CDR3 nucleotide sequence: TGTGCCAGCAGCTCAGGACAGGGATATGGCTACACCTTC. Translation: CASSSGQGYGYTF.

The J gene is TRBJ1-3, the V gene TRBV6-6; D is undetermined. Germline CDR1 reads MNHNY; CDR2 reads SVGAGI (reference sequence). Trimming removed 2 bases at V and 0 bases at J, with 8 bases between. This CDR3 has 15 residues. CDR3 DNA: TGTGCCAGCAGTTACCGCCGGGTCTCTGGAAACACCATATATTTT. Protein sequence: CASSYRRVSGNTIYF.

The chain uses TRBV15 and TRBJ2-2; no firm D call. The CDR3 totals 15 residues. V was clipped by 0 bases and J by 4 bases, with 9 bases between them. Germline V gene data show CDR1 as LNHNV and CDR2 as YYDKDF (reference sequence). The CDR3 nucleotides read TGTGCCACCAGCAGAGATCACCCAGGCACCGGGGAGCTGTTTTTT. This translates into CATSRDHPGTGELFF.

The chain recombines TRBV3-1 (or the pseudogene TRBV3-2) with TRBJ2-5, with D hard to call. The V end lost 1 base, the J end lost 7 bases, and 7 bases lay between the germline ends. Germline values: CDR1 LGHDT, CDR2 YNNKEL (reference sequence). This CDR3 spans 12 amino acids. The CDR3 sequence is CASSQGPRTQYF. The DNA for the CDR3 is TGTGCCAGCAGCCAAGGTCCCCGGACCCAGTACTTC.

The chain links TRBV6-5 to TRBJ2-7; 11 nucleotides agree with TRBD2. The junction had 6 bases not matched to a gene; V was cut back by 1 base and J by 7 bases. Germline V gene data show CDR1 as MNHEY and CDR2 as SVGAGI. This CDR3 contains 15 residues. CDR3 DNA: TGTGCCAGCAGTTACTTAGCGGGGGGGTTTAGTGAGCAGTACTTC. Protein: CASSYLAGGFSEQYF.

V usage is TRBV7-9 and J usage is TRBJ2-1; tentative D call: TRBD1 (6 bases). CDR3 length equals 17 residues. The V gene's germline CDR1 is SEHNR and CDR2 FQNEAQ (reference sequence). The V and J ends lost 5 bases and 0 bases respectively, with 17 bases between them. The CDR3 loop is CASSPGLGASSYNEQFF. Written as DNA, the CDR3 is TGTGCCAGCAGCCCGGGTCTGGGGGCGAGCTCCTACAATGAGCAGTTCTTC.

This clone turned up a few times. V is TRBV30 and J is TRBJ1-5, with D unresolved. This CDR3 is 16 amino acids long. Trimming took off 0 bases at V and 0 bases at J, with 12 bases between the two ends. Per germline, CDR1 GTSNPN and CDR2 SVGIG (reference sequence). CDR3 DNA sequence: TGTGCCTGGAGTGTACCCTGGGGAGGTAGCAATCAGCCCCAGCATTTT. It yields the protein CAWSVPWGGSNQPQHF.

The chain links TRBV7-3 to TRBJ2-1, with 14 bases fitting TRBD2. Unmatched junction bases numbered 15, after V lost 5 bases and J lost 6 bases. The CDR3 is made up of 19 amino acids. Germline CDR1 reads SGHTA; CDR2 reads FQGTGA. The CDR3 reads CASSPPPTSGGAWGNEQFF. CDR3 coding DNA: TGTGCCAGCAGCCCCCCCCCGACTAGCGGGGGGGCGTGGGGCAATGAGCAGTTCTTC.

This chain links TRBV7-2 with TRBJ2-5; D may be TRBD1 (6 bases). There are 13 residues in the CDR3. Between the trimmed V and J ends, which lost 5 bases and 2 bases, there was a span of 9 bases. Germline lookup yields CDR1 SGHTA and CDR2 FQGNSA. DNA of the CDR3: TGTGCCAGCAGCCTGGGGGCGCAAGAGACCCAGTACTTC. This encodes CASSLGAQETQYF.